These 19 T cell receptor beta chains were sequenced from one sample in a study of blood T cell repertoires in COVID-19. Sequencing was performed with immunoSEQ multiplex PCR; in TCRdb, only in-frame clones are kept and a portion is missing. The profile shows over 100,000 clones, 79% of them singletons. Sequencing was done on a sample of peripheral blood. The receptor source for this set is a woman at least 80 years old with acute or convalescent COVID-19.

The chain has TRBV18 and TRBJ1-2; 10 positions agree with TRBD1. The germline CDR1 and CDR2 sequences are KGHSH and LQKENI. After removal of 3 bases from V and 2 bases from J, the junction contained 6 bases not matched to a gene. CDR3 length: 16 amino acids. The CDR3 is CASSPFPGQGNYGYTF. The CDR3 DNA sequence: TGTGCCAGCTCACCCTTTCCGGGACAGGGGAACTATGGCTACACCTTC.

Only one count was recorded for this clone. The chain links TRBV19 to TRBJ2-4; possibly TRBD1 for D (5 bases). The CDR3 covers 14 residues. The V end lost 10 bases, the J end lost 1 base, and 14 bases lay between the germline ends. Germline V gene sequence: CDR1 LNHDA, CDR2 SQIVND (reference sequence). The CDR3 DNA follows: TGTGCCACCACATCCCCAGGGGCCAAAAACATTCAGTACTTC. Encoded protein: CATTSPGAKNIQYF.

There are a few counts of this clone. The chain employs TRBV4-3 and TRBJ2-2; 10 bases match TRBD1. CDR1 is LGHNA and CDR2 is YSLEER in the germline V gene. The CDR3 sequence is 17 residues long. V gave up 3 bases and J gave up 4 bases; unmatched junction bases: 8. In DNA, the CDR3 is TGCGCCAGCAGCCACGCACGGAGACAGGGGGCCACCGGGGAGCTGTTTTTT. Protein: CASSHARRQGATGELFF.

V gene TRBV11-2 combines with J gene TRBJ1-1, with 7 bases identical to TRBD1. The CDR3 has 15 residues. Germline trimming cut 5 bases from V and 1 base from J; bases unmatched to any gene: 7. Germline assignment: CDR1 SGHAT and CDR2 FQNNGV. The CDR3 here is CASSTSGTANTEAFF. The CDR3 nucleotides are TGTGCCAGCAGCACCTCCGGGACAGCGAACACTGAAGCTTTCTTT.

This clone came up a few times. This chain connects TRBV5-1 to TRBJ2-5; D might be TRBD2 (5 bases). CDR3 length equals 15 residues. Trimming removed 0 bases at V and 2 bases at J, with 11 bases between. Germline V gene data show CDR1 as SGHRS and CDR2 as YFSETQ. CDR3 region: CASSLEARGQETQYF. The CDR3 DNA follows: TGCGCCAGCAGCTTGGAGGCCCGGGGTCAAGAGACCCAGTACTTC.

CDR3 residues: CASSFRTSGSGTGELFF. CDR3 bases: TGCGCCAGCAGCTTCCGGACTAGCGGGAGTGGTACCGGGGAGCTGTTTTTT. V usage is TRBV5-1 and J usage is TRBJ2-2, with 13 bases aligning to TRBD2. The trim removed 2 bases at V and 5 bases at J, leaving 6 bases unmatched. The CDR3 length is 17 residues. Per the germline V gene, CDR1 is SGHRS and CDR2 is YFSETQ.

V usage is TRBV29-1 and J usage is TRBJ2-1; no firm D call. Trimming cost V 1 base and J 4 bases, with 11 bases left between them. This CDR3 is built from 14 residues. Germline lookup yields CDR1 SQVTM and CDR2 ANQGSEA. The CDR3 nucleotides are TGCAGCGTTGAAGGAGAAGCGCAATACAATGAGCAGTTCTTC. Amino acids: CSVEGEAQYNEQFF.

DNA of the CDR3: TGTGCCAGCAGTTTAAGCCAAGCCTCGCAGCCCCAGCATTTT. Translating it yields CASSLSQASQPQHF. The chain carries TRBV28 and TRBJ1-5; the D is unclear. The germline gives CDR1 MDHEN, CDR2 SYDVKM. The CDR3 contains 14 residues. V was clipped by 2 bases and J by 7 bases, with 12 bases between them.

V usage is TRBV7-8 and J usage is TRBJ2-3, with a possible D match to TRBD1 (6 bases). V was cut by 1 base and J by 2 bases, with 13 bases left in between. The CDR3 loop spans 16 amino acids. CDR1 and CDR2 from the germline V gene are SGHVS and FQNEAQ. This CDR3 reads CASSLGLDSSTDTQYF. In DNA, the CDR3 is TGTGCCAGCAGCTTAGGGTTGGACAGTTCCACAGATACGCAGTATTTT. Full variable domain (missing parts from reference TRBV7-8 and TRBJ2-3): GAGVSQSPRYKVAKRGQDVALRCDPISGHVSLFWYQQALGQGPEFLTYFQNEAQLDKSGLPSDRFFAERPEGSVSTLKIQRTQQEDSAVYLCASSLGLDSSTDTQYFGPGTRLTVL.

The chain has TRBV6-5 and TRBJ2-1, with 9 bases identical to TRBD1. Trimming cost V 4 bases and J 9 bases; bases outside gene matches: 10. The germline gives CDR1 MNHEY, CDR2 SVGAGI. The CDR3 is made up of 15 amino acids. CDR3 loop: CASSFAGTGRSEQFF. The CDR3 coding sequence is TGTGCCAGCAGTTTTGCCGGGACAGGGCGGAGTGAGCAGTTCTTC.

This chain uses TRBV9 with TRBJ2-1; tentatively, D is TRBD2 (5 bases). Germline V gene lookup returns CDR1 SGDLS and CDR2 YYNGEE. The CDR3 has 13 residues. The germline V and J ends were trimmed by 0 bases and 6 bases, with 7 bases remaining between them. DNA for the CDR3: TGTGCCAGCAGCGTAGGAGGGATCAATGAGCAGTTCTTC. This codes for CASSVGGINEQFF.

The chain links TRBV2 to TRBJ1-2, with 7 bases lining up with TRBD1. Germline V gene lookup returns CDR1 SNHLY and CDR2 FYNNEI. The V segment lost 6 bases and the J segment 7 bases; nucleotides outside the gene matches: 11. The CDR3 totals 14 residues. The CDR3 spells CASRGFGQVRGYTF. CDR3 DNA: TGTGCCAGCAGAGGATTCGGACAGGTGCGTGGCTACACCTTC.

The rearrangement links TRBV2 to TRBJ1-5; maybe TRBD1 (6 bases). The CDR3 has 15 amino acids. The V gene lost 2 bases and the J gene lost 2 bases, with 10 bases spanning the gap. Germline CDR1 and CDR2: SNHLY and FYNNEI. CDR3 residues: CASSETQGRNQPQHF. In nucleotides, the CDR3 is TGTGCCAGCAGTGAAACACAGGGCCGCAATCAGCCCCAGCATTTT.

The J gene is TRBJ2-1, the V gene TRBV24-1; perhaps TRBD1 as D (6 bases). Germline CDR1 and CDR2: KGHDR and SFDVKD. V gave up 5 bases and J gave up 4 bases, with 14 bases separating them. This CDR3 has 15 residues. CDR3 in DNA: TGTGCCACCAGTGTCCTGGACAGAGGATACAATGAGCAGTTCTTC. It translates to CATSVLDRGYNEQFF.

V and J are TRBV11-3 and TRBJ2-1; 10 nucleotides line up with TRBD2. This CDR3 region has 15 residues. V shed 5 bases and J 0 bases; nucleotides not matched to a gene: 1. In germline, CDR1 is SGHNT, CDR2 YENEEA. The CDR3 spells CASSPSGSSYNEQFF. The CDR3 DNA follows: TGTGCCAGCAGCCCTAGCGGGAGCTCCTACAATGAGCAGTTCTTC.

The rearrangement links TRBV4-3 to TRBJ2-3; 12 bases align to TRBD2. CDR1 and CDR2 from the germline V gene are LGHNA and YSLEER. The CDR3 covers 15 residues. Losses at the gene ends were 8 bases for V and 2 bases for J; bases not matched to a gene: 5. CDR3 bases: TGCGCCAGCTCCCGGACTAGCGGGACCACAGATACGCAGTATTTT. Its translation: CASSRTSGTTDTQYF.

The chain is built from TRBV5-1 and TRBJ2-2; 7 nucleotides agree with TRBD1. CDR3 length equals 14 residues. The ends lost 5 bases at V and 0 bases at J; junction bases unmatched: 1. From germline, CDR1 is SGHRS and CDR2 YFSETQ. Written as DNA, the CDR3 is TGCGCCAGCAGGGGGACAGCGAACACCGGGGAGCTGTTTTTT. This translates into CASRGTANTGELFF.

This chain joins TRBV29-1 and TRBJ2-5, with D unresolved. The CDR3 extends over 14 amino acids. In germline, CDR1 is SQVTM, CDR2 ANQGSEA. V lost 3 bases and J lost 2, with 13 bases in between. CDR3 protein: CSVDLPTQQETQYF. CDR3 DNA: TGCAGCGTTGATCTTCCGACACAGCAAGAGACCCAGTACTTC.

The chain employs TRBV7-8 and TRBJ1-1, with a possible D match to TRBD1 (6 bases). Trimming took 2 bases from V and 4 from J, leaving 17 bases between them. CDR3 length: 16 amino acids. Germline-derived CDR1 and CDR2 are SGHVS and FQNEAQ. CDR3 DNA sequence: TGTGCCAGCAGCTTACAGGGGCGGGGGGATTCCACTGAAGCTTTCTTT. This encodes CASSLQGRGDSTEAFF.